A single sample gave rise to the 25 T cell receptor beta chains below, sequenced in a study of shared clonotypes between healthy human individuals. Generated by immunoSEQ multiplex PCR, the TCRdb table keeps only in-frame clones and is missing some. The data contain around 750,000 clones, less than 85% of them seen just once; the ten biggest clones take up approximately 1.7%. Sequences were obtained from memory CD4+ T cells sorted from blood. Stated subset: CD45RA-negative fraction. These receptors were collected from a woman in her twenties or thirties in good health.

The chain carries TRBV12-5 and TRBJ2-6; D possibly corresponds to TRBD1 (5 bases). Germline V CDR1 and CDR2: LGHNT, FRNRAP. Trimming left V 5 bases short and J 5 bases short, with 19 bases between. The CDR3 sequence is 17 residues long. The CDR3 loop is CASGKNAGQSRANVLTF. CDR3 nucleotide sequence: TGTGCTAGTGGTAAAAATGCAGGACAAAGTCGGGCCAACGTCCTGACTTTC.

This chain joins TRBV6-6 and TRBJ1-2; TRBD1 is a possible D gene (6 bases). V was shortened by 7 bases and J by 4 bases, with 19 bases between the two germline ends. Per the germline V gene, CDR1 is MNHNY and CDR2 is SVGAGI (reference sequence). The CDR3 runs 15 residues. The CDR3 protein is CASINPGARGYGYTF. The CDR3 DNA reads TGTGCCAGCATCAATCCAGGGGCGCGGGGCTATGGCTACACCTTC.

This sequence joins TRBV6-5 and TRBJ1-2, with D tentatively TRBD1 (5 bases). This CDR3 is built from 13 residues. Germline V gene data show CDR1 as MNHEY and CDR2 as SVGAGI. V was shortened by 7 bases and J by 7 bases, with 16 bases between the two germline ends. CDR3 DNA sequence: TGTGCCAGCACCCCCCTGGGTGGGGGTGGCTACACCTTC. Translated, it gives CASTPLGGGGYTF.

In this sample, this clone turned up a few times. The chain combines TRBV2 with TRBJ2-7; D perhaps matches TRBD1 (5 bases). The V gene's germline CDR1 is SNHLY and CDR2 FYNNEI. Trimming cost V 5 bases and J 0 bases, with 14 bases left between them. The CDR3 runs 15 residues. The CDR3 DNA follows: TGTGCCAGCAGTCCACAGGTCCTGAGCTCCTACGAGCAGTACTTC. Translating gives CASSPQVLSSYEQYF.

With regard to this clone: The same CDR3 can be traced to other DNA sequences in this sample. The chain has TRBV5-1 and TRBJ2-1; TRBD2 agrees at 8 bases. V was clipped by 4 bases and J by 4 bases; unmatched bases: 7. CDR1 and CDR2 from the germline V gene are SGHRS and YFSETQ. CDR3 length equals 15 residues. DNA for the CDR3: TGCGCCAGCAGCGTCTCTAGCGGGTTATACAATGAGCAGTTCTTC. This translates into CASSVSSGLYNEQFF.

The chain uses TRBV27 and TRBJ2-1, with D perhaps matching TRBD2 (5 bases). This CDR3 comprises 15 residues. V was cut by 5 bases and J by 6 bases, with 17 bases left in between. The V gene's germline CDR1 is MNHEY and CDR2 SMNVEV (reference sequence). Here the CDR3 reads CASSDRPVGANEQFF. CDR3 in DNA: TGTGCCAGCAGTGACCGACCCGTGGGAGCCAATGAGCAGTTCTTC.

This clone was seen just once. The V call is TRBV28, the J call TRBJ1-5, with D hard to call. This CDR3 has 13 amino acids. V gave up 8 bases and J gave up 10 bases, with 18 bases separating them. The germline V gene encodes CDR1 MDHEN and CDR2 SYDVKM. The CDR3 region has the DNA TGTGCCAGCGGAACGTCCGGGGTCCAACCCCAGCATTTT. This sequence encodes CASGTSGVQPQHF.

This clone has at least ten counts. The chain links TRBV19 to TRBJ2-7; D might be TRBD1 or TRBD2, each matching 6 bases. Between the trimmed V and J ends, which lost 2 bases and 5 bases, there was a span of 10 bases. Germline V CDR1 and CDR2: LNHDA, SQIVND (reference sequence). This CDR3 contains 13 residues. CDR3 DNA sequence: TGTGCCAGTAGTATACCGGGGGCGAACGAGCAGTACTTC. This translates into CASSIPGANEQYF.

In regard to this clone: Other DNA sequences in this sample translate to the same CDR3. The chain links TRBV5-1 to TRBJ2-2; the match to TRBD1 covers 10 bases. Germline assignment: CDR1 SGHRS and CDR2 YFSETQ. The trim removed 5 bases at V and 3 bases at J, leaving 1 base unmatched. This CDR3 has 14 amino acids. As DNA, the CDR3 is TGCGCCAGCAGTGGACAGGGGGACACCGGGGAGCTGTTTTTT. Translating gives CASSGQGDTGELFF.

The V and J genes are TRBV6-1 and TRBJ2-1; 7 bases fit TRBD2. The V and J ends lost 5 bases and 7 bases, in that order; junction bases with no gene match: 11. The CDR3 spans 15 residues. Germline CDR1 reads MNHNS; CDR2 reads SASEGT. The CDR3 DNA follows: TGTGCCAGCAGTTTGGGAGGGGCTCTGGGGAATGAGCAGTTCTTC. Translated: CASSLGGALGNEQFF.

The chain links TRBV19 to TRBJ2-6, with D unresolved. V gave up 1 base and J gave up 0 bases, with 7 bases separating them. Germline V gene sequence: CDR1 LNHDA, CDR2 SQIVND (reference sequence). The CDR3 runs to 16 residues. The CDR3 protein is CASSIGLGSGANVLTF. The CDR3 nucleotides are TGTGCCAGTAGTATAGGCCTCGGCTCTGGGGCCAACGTCCTGACTTTC. Filled out from reference TRBV19 and TRBJ2-6, the complete variable domain reads DGGITQSPKYLFRKEGQNVTLSCEQNLNHDAMYWYRQDPGQGLRLIYYSQIVNDFQKGDIAEGYSVSREKKESFPLTVTSAQKNPTAFYLCASSIGLGSGANVLTFGAGSRLTVL.

A single count supports this clone. The same CDR3 also results from other DNA sequences found in this sample. The rearrangement joins TRBV28 to TRBJ2-7; D possibly uses TRBD1 or TRBD2 (5 bases each). The CDR3 is 14 amino acids. V gave up 2 bases and J gave up 4 bases, with 12 bases separating them. Germline loops: CDR1 MDHEN, CDR2 SYDVKM. CDR3 nucleotides: TGTGCCAGCAGTTTAGAGAGGGGACGATACGAGCAGTACTTC. This codes for CASSLERGRYEQYF.

As to this clone: This may be a read error, as it is one base from a much larger clone. The chain uses TRBV4-2 and TRBJ2-7; D gene uncertain. The CDR3 has 16 amino acids. V dropped 3 bases and J dropped 3 bases, with 18 bases sitting between them. Germline CDR1 and CDR2: LGHNA and YNFKEQ. In nucleotides, the CDR3 is TGTGCCAGCAGCCAGCCCCTGGGTAGCAGAGGCTACGAGCAGTACTTC. This translates into CASSQPLGSRGYEQYF.

The rearrangement links TRBV28 to TRBJ2-6; no definite D call. The V gene's germline CDR1 is MDHEN and CDR2 SYDVKM. The CDR3 spans 16 residues. V lost 6 bases to trimming and J lost 1 base, with 13 bases between them. CDR3 protein: CASSSDVRSGANVLTF. CDR3 coding DNA: TGTGCCAGCAGCAGTGATGTGCGTTCTGGGGCCAACGTCCTGACTTTC.

V is TRBV2 and J is TRBJ2-7; no definite D call. There are 11 residues in the CDR3. With 7 bases removed from V and 3 bases from J, the gap between germline ends came to 7 bases. Per germline, CDR1 SNHLY and CDR2 FYNNEI. DNA for the CDR3: TGTGCCAGCAAAGGAGTCTACGAGCAGTACTTC. Translation: CASKGVYEQYF.

This clone was detected only a few times. The rearrangement uses TRBV6-1 and TRBJ2-7, with D perhaps matching TRBD1 or TRBD2 (6 bases each). The CDR3 consists of 14 residues. The germline V gene encodes CDR1 MNHNS and CDR2 SASEGT. Trimming removed 6 bases from V and 3 bases from J, with 15 bases in between. In DNA, the CDR3 is TGTGCCAGCAGGGATTTAGGGGGGATCTACGAGCAGTACTTC. Translation: CASRDLGGIYEQYF.

V and J are TRBV27 and TRBJ2-7; the match to TRBD2 covers 7 bases. With V trimmed by 1 base and J by 1 base, 10 bases remained unmatched. Germline V gene sequence: CDR1 MNHEY, CDR2 SMNVEV (reference sequence). CDR3 length: 17 amino acids. In nucleotides, the CDR3 is TGTGCCAGCAGTTTATTCGGTGGGAGGGCCACTTCCTACGAGCAGTACTTC. It is translated as CASSLFGGRATSYEQYF.

Turning to this clone: One end of the junction does not line up with germline, which may come from a read error. The chain couples TRBV18 to TRBJ1-1; the D gene is possibly TRBD1 (5 bases). Germline V gene sequence: CDR1 KGHSH, CDR2 LQKENI. This CDR3 has 15 residues. The CDR3 protein is CASSPGGTPNSEAFF. As DNA, the CDR3 is TGTGCCAGCTCACCAGGGGGGACTCCCAACAGTGAAGCTTTCTTT.

This chain connects TRBV27 to TRBJ1-4, with D uncertain. Between the trimmed V and J ends, which lost 0 bases and 10 bases, there was a span of 9 bases. In germline, CDR1 is MNHEY, CDR2 SMNVEV (reference sequence). The CDR3 length is 13 residues. The CDR3 DNA sequence: TGTGCCAGCAGTTTATCTGGGAATCCAAAACTGTTTTTT. This gives the protein CASSLSGNPKLFF. The full variable domain, completed using reference TRBV27 and TRBJ1-4, is EAQVTQNPRYLITVTGKKLTVTCSQNMNHEYMSWYRQDPGLGLRQIYYSMNVEVTDKGDVPEGYKVSRKEKRNFPLILESPSPNQTSLYFCASSLSGNPKLFFGSGTQLSVL.

This clone showed up just a few times. The V gene is TRBV11-2, the J gene TRBJ2-5, with D perhaps TRBD1 or TRBD2 (5 bases each). The CDR3 spans 16 residues. V lost 1 base, J lost 1 base, and 13 bases lay in between. Germline CDR1 and CDR2: SGHAT and FQNNGV. CDR3 bases: TGTGCCAGCAGCTTAGTATCGGGGCAGAGCCAAGAGACCCAGTACTTC. This codes for CASSLVSGQSQETQYF.

The chain carries TRBV6-6 and TRBJ2-3; a possible D gene is TRBD2 (6 bases). Germline V lookup: CDR1 MNHNY, CDR2 SVGAGI (reference sequence). The CDR3 runs to 14 residues. The V end lost 6 bases, the J end lost 0 bases, and 10 bases lay between the germline ends. As DNA, the CDR3 is TGTGCCAGCAGGCGGGACGTCAGCACAGATACGCAGTATTTT. Its translation: CASRRDVSTDTQYF.

The gene calls are TRBV5-1 and TRBJ2-5; 13 bases line up with TRBD2. CDR1 and CDR2 from the germline V gene are SGHRS and YFSETQ. CDR3 length equals 15 residues. With V trimmed by 5 bases and J by 5 bases, 6 bases remained unmatched. CDR3 in DNA: TGCGCCAGCAGACAAGGACTAGCGGGAGTTGAGACCCAGTACTTC. Translating it yields CASRQGLAGVETQYF.

The chain is built from TRBV6-6 and TRBJ2-7; perhaps TRBD1 as D (5 bases). There are 14 residues in the CDR3. Looked up from germline, CDR1 is MNHNY and CDR2 is SVGAGI (reference sequence). The V end lost 7 bases, the J end lost 0 bases, and 13 bases lay between the germline ends. The CDR3 DNA reads TGTGCCAGCACCGACAGCTCCCGCTCCTACGAGCAGTACTTC. Its translation: CASTDSSRSYEQYF.

This clone was seen a few times. The chain is built from TRBV6-1 and TRBJ1-5; D call uncertain. The CDR3 is 13 amino acids. CDR1 and CDR2 from the germline V gene are MNHNS and SASEGT. V dropped 7 bases and J dropped 1 base, with 8 bases sitting between them. CDR3 sequence: CASNRHSNQPQHF. The CDR3 DNA sequence: TGTGCCAGCAATCGACACAGCAATCAGCCCCAGCATTTT.

The J gene is TRBJ2-5, the V gene TRBV4-2, with 10 positions matching TRBD2. Germline trimming cut 0 bases from V and 0 bases from J; bases unmatched to any gene: 7. Germline V gene lookup returns CDR1 LGHNA and CDR2 YNFKEQ. The CDR3 has 18 amino acids. This chain's CDR3 is CASSQEATSGRYQETQYF. CDR3 coding DNA: TGTGCCAGCAGCCAAGAGGCGACTAGCGGGCGTTACCAAGAGACCCAGTACTTC.